The 26 T cell receptor beta chains in this list originate from one sample, sequenced in a study of beta chain features in type 1 diabetes. As every portion of the isolated RNA was reverse transcribed, the sequencing read expressed TCRB transcripts. Profiling relied on immunoSEQ multiplex PCR, and the TCRdb table lists in-frame clones only, not all of them. The data show about 660,000 clones, more than 12% seen once. Regarding the study as a whole: All four CD4+ subsets of Type 1 diabetes patients contained TCRB CDR3s that were moderately but significantly shorter.

Their specific antigens are unknown. Sequencing input: naive CD4+ T cells from blood. Receptor source: a man aged 18 to 30 with type 1 diabetes.

The chain links TRBV5-6 to TRBJ1-4; possible D gene TRBD1, 5 bases. The germline V and J ends were trimmed by 4 bases and 4 bases, with 11 bases remaining between them. Germline CDR1 is SGHDT and CDR2 is YYEEEE. The CDR3 is made up of 14 amino acids. The CDR3 bases are TGTGCCAGCAGCCCCCGGGGGTTTAATGAAAAACTGTTTTTT. It codes for CASSPRGFNEKLFF.

This clone came up a few times. The chain employs TRBV6-6 and TRBJ2-5; either TRBD1 or TRBD2 may fit D (5 bases each). The germline V gene encodes CDR1 MNHNY and CDR2 SVGAGI (reference sequence). V lost 4 bases, J lost 1 base, and 16 bases lay in between. The CDR3 has 16 residues. CDR3 in amino acids: CASSSGAGGSQETQYF. CDR3 coding DNA: TGTGCCAGCAGTTCTGGGGCGGGTGGGTCCCAAGAGACCCAGTACTTC.

The chain is built from TRBV30 and TRBJ2-7, with D hard to call. Germline-derived CDR1 and CDR2 are GTSNPN and SVGIG (reference sequence). CDR3 length equals 16 residues. The ends were cut back, 5 bases at V and 3 bases at J, with 23 bases in the middle. CDR3 residues: CAWDRTVAPRVYEQYF. CDR3 nucleotides: TGTGCCTGGGATAGGACGGTGGCCCCCCGGGTCTACGAGCAGTACTTC. The whole variable domain, remainder taken from reference TRBV30 and TRBJ2-7, is SQTIHQWPATLVQPVGSPLSLECTVEGTSNPNLYWYRQAAGRGLQLLFYSVGIGQISSEVPQNLSASRPQDRQFILSSKKLLLSDSGFYLCAWDRTVAPRVYEQYFGPGTRLTVT.

The chain links TRBV21-1 to TRBJ1-2. TRBV21-1 is termed a pseudogene. The CDR3 loop spans 17 amino acids. The CDR3 is CASSKRPGRVGNYGYTF. The DNA for the CDR3 is TGTGCCAGCAGCAAAAGGCCAGGGAGGGTAGGTAACTATGGCTACACCTTC.

The chain has TRBV25-1 and TRBJ2-1; TRBD2 aligns across 12 bases. Trimming removed 5 bases from V and 5 bases from J; junction bases left unmatched: 4. This CDR3 is 15 amino acids long. Per germline, CDR1 MGHDK and CDR2 SYGVNS. The CDR3 is CASSFGLAGHNEQFF. In DNA form, the CDR3 reads TGTGCCAGCAGTTTCGGACTAGCGGGACACAATGAGCAGTTCTTC.

The genes are TRBV27 and TRBJ1-5, with D possibly matching TRBD1 (5 bases). Per germline, CDR1 MNHEY and CDR2 SMNVEV (reference sequence). The CDR3 has 14 residues. V was cut by 2 bases and J by 7 bases, with 12 bases left in between. The chain's CDR3 is CASSLKTVGQPQHF. DNA for the CDR3: TGTGCCAGCAGTTTAAAGACAGTCGGGCAGCCCCAGCATTTT.

The sample holds a few counts of this clone. The chain is built from TRBV5-4 and TRBJ2-1; 11 positions agree with TRBD2. The CDR3 has 14 residues. The germline V gene has CDR1 SGHNT and CDR2 YYREEE (reference sequence). Unmatched junction bases numbered 1, after V lost 1 base and J lost 7 bases. CDR3 sequence: CASSLRLAGNEQFF. DNA for the CDR3: TGTGCCAGCAGCTTGCGACTAGCGGGGAATGAGCAGTTCTTC.

The chain combines TRBV10-3 with TRBJ2-5; D is undetermined. The V end lost 2 bases, the J end lost 0 bases, and 22 bases lay between the germline ends. The germline V gene encodes CDR1 ENHRY and CDR2 SYGVKD. There are 19 residues in the CDR3. CDR3 bases: TGTGCCATCAGTGAGCCAAAGCTCGATCCGCCTCGGGACCAAGAGACCCAGTACTTC. Its protein is CAISEPKLDPPRDQETQYF.

The V call is TRBV29-1, the J call TRBJ2-4; D is unresolved. The CDR3 contains 13 residues. Trimming cost V 1 base and J 4 bases, with 8 bases left between them. Germline V gene lookup returns CDR1 SQVTM and CDR2 ANQGSEA. The DNA of the CDR3 is TGCAGCGTTGAAGGTGGCAGAAAAAACATTCAGTACTTC. Protein product: CSVEGGRKNIQYF. Supplemented by reference TRBV29-1 and TRBJ2-4, the full variable domain reads SAVISQKPSRDICQRGTSLTIQCQVDSQVTMMFWYRQQPGQSLTLIATANQGSEATYESGFVIDKFPISRPNLTFSTLTVSNMSPEDSSIYLCSVEGGRKNIQYFGAGTRLSVL.

The sample holds a few counts of this clone. V usage is TRBV30 and J usage is TRBJ2-1; 11 nucleotides align to TRBD2. Germline CDR1 is GTSNPN and CDR2 is SVGIG (reference sequence). V shed 5 bases, J shed 4 bases, and the junction held 7 bases outside the gene matches. The CDR3 runs to 15 residues. Here the CDR3 DNA reads TGTGCCTGGGGAGGGACTAGCGGTTATTACAATGAGCAGTTCTTC. Residues: CAWGGTSGYYNEQFF.

The gene calls are TRBV6-5 and TRBJ1-1; D is undetermined. Looked up from germline, CDR1 is MNHEY and CDR2 is SVGAGI. The CDR3 loop spans 15 amino acids. V was trimmed by 2 bases and J by 1 base, leaving 11 bases between them. CDR3 DNA: TGTGCCAGCAGTTACGGACCAATACCGAACACTGAAGCTTTCTTT. This translates into CASSYGPIPNTEAFF.

This clone was observed a few times. This clone may be a read error of a much larger clone one base away. The chain uses TRBV5-4 and TRBJ2-3; D ambiguous. V shed 4 bases and J shed 2 bases, with 2 bases lying between them. The CDR3 is 11 residues long. CDR1 and CDR2 (germline): SGHNT, YYREEE (reference sequence). This chain's CDR3 is CASSLTDTQYF. In DNA form, the CDR3 reads TGTGCCAGCAGCCTCACAGATACGCAGTATTTT.

This clone has a handful of counts. The chain combines TRBV7-9 with TRBJ2-3, with D unresolved. This CDR3 is 13 amino acids long. The germline gives CDR1 SEHNR, CDR2 FQNEAQ (reference sequence). Between the trimmed V and J ends, which lost 4 bases and 6 bases, there was a span of 11 bases. The CDR3 nucleotides are TGTGCCAGCAGCTACCGACCGACGGATACGCAGTATTTT. Its translation: CASSYRPTDTQYF. The full variable domain, its missing parts supplied by reference TRBV7-9 and TRBJ2-3, is DTGVSQNPRHKITKRGQNVTFRCDPISEHNRLYWYRQTLGQGPEFLTYFQNEAQLEKSRLLSDRFSAERPKGSFSTLEIQRTEQGDSAMYLCASSYRPTDTQYFGPGTRLTVL.

The chain joins TRBV7-3 to TRBJ2-5; no reliable D call. The V gene lost 5 bases and the J gene lost 0 bases, with 7 bases spanning the gap. Germline assignment: CDR1 SGHTA and CDR2 FQGTGA. The CDR3 contains 13 residues. DNA of the CDR3: TGTGCCAGCAGCCCCAGAAACCAAGAGACCCAGTACTTC. Protein: CASSPRNQETQYF. Based on the CDR3 plus reference TRBV7-3 and TRBJ2-5, the full variable domain is GAGVSQTPSNKVTEKGKYVELRCDPISGHTALYWYRQSLGQGPEFLIYFQGTGAADDSGLPNDRFFAVRPEGSVSTLKIQRTERGDSAVYLCASSPRNQETQYFGPGTRLLVL.

A few counts support this clone. The rearrangement links TRBV7-9 to TRBJ2-7; D not resolved. Germline V lookup: CDR1 SEHNR, CDR2 FQNEAQ (reference sequence). Trimming cost V 7 bases and J 3 bases, with 4 bases left between them. The CDR3 length is 10 residues. CDR3 coding DNA: TGTGCCAGCACCCGCTACGAGCAGTACTTC. Translated, it gives CASTRYEQYF.

This clone has a handful of counts. This sequence joins TRBV4-1 and TRBJ2-2; D is ambiguous. Germline CDR1 reads MGHRA; CDR2 reads YSYEKL. V lost 4 bases and J lost 6, with 15 bases in between. The CDR3 is made up of 15 amino acids. The CDR3 bases are TGCGCCAGCAGCCCGAGTGAGTCCGGCCCCGGGGAGCTGTTTTTT. Its translation: CASSPSESGPGELFF.

The chain uses TRBV27 and TRBJ2-1; 8 bases match TRBD2. This CDR3 comprises 14 residues. The V gene end was trimmed by 5 bases and the J gene end by 7 bases; junction bases not matched to a gene: 7. The germline CDR1 and CDR2 sequences are MNHEY and SMNVEV (reference sequence). As DNA, the CDR3 is TGTGCCAGCAGTCACACTAGCGGCCTTAATGAGCAGTTCTTC. Translated: CASSHTSGLNEQFF.

The V gene is TRBV7-8, the J gene TRBJ2-5; 9 bases map to TRBD2. Germline CDR1 reads SGHVS; CDR2 reads FQNEAQ. Trimming at V came to 1 base and at J to 4 bases, leaving 1 base not matched to a gene. CDR3 size: 14 residues. In DNA form, the CDR3 reads TGTGCCAGCAGCTTAGAACTAGCGGGAGAGACCCAGTACTTC. Its protein is CASSLELAGETQYF.

This chain uses TRBV11-3 with TRBJ2-5; the match to TRBD1 covers 7 bases. The CDR3 has 13 residues. Germline V gives CDR1 SGHNT, CDR2 YENEEA. J gave up 5 bases and V 5 bases, and 5 bases lay outside the gene matches. The CDR3 nucleotides read TGTGCCAGCAGCCCCGGGACAGCGGAGACCCAGTACTTC. Translating it yields CASSPGTAETQYF.

V usage is TRBV15 and J usage is TRBJ2-1; D is unresolved. Trimming removed 0 bases at V and 0 bases at J, with 12 bases between. There are 17 residues in the CDR3. CDR1 is LNHNV, CDR2 YYDKDF, per germline (reference sequence). The CDR3 sequence is CATSRELADRSYNEQFF. CDR3 in DNA: TGTGCCACCAGCAGAGAATTAGCAGACCGCTCCTACAATGAGCAGTTCTTC.

This clone has only a few counts. V and J are TRBV4-2 and TRBJ1-1; TRBD1 agrees at 9 bases. Germline CDR1 is LGHNA and CDR2 is YNFKEQ. The CDR3 totals 16 residues. V shed 1 base, J shed 1 base, and the junction held 4 bases outside the gene matches. Here the CDR3 reads CASSQGDRARNTEAFF. The CDR3 bases are TGTGCCAGCAGCCAAGGGGACAGGGCTAGGAACACTGAAGCTTTCTTT.

The table lists this clone with a few counts. V and J are TRBV7-2 and TRBJ1-5; a weak D match, TRBD1 (6 bases). Germline lookup yields CDR1 SGHTA and CDR2 FQGNSA. The CDR3 has 13 amino acids. Trimming took 3 bases from V and 5 from J, leaving 8 bases between them. For the CDR3, the DNA is TGTGCCAGCAGCTTTAGGGGGGATCAGCCCCAGCATTTT. Amino acid sequence: CASSFRGDQPQHF.

The table lists this clone with a few counts. V is TRBV4-2 and J is TRBJ1-4; D not resolved. Germline CDR1 reads LGHNA; CDR2 reads YNFKEQ. Trimming left V 2 bases short and J 3 bases short, with 13 bases between. The CDR3 contains 16 residues. CDR3 sequence reads: CASSQKNVLSNEKLFF. CDR3 in DNA: TGTGCCAGCAGCCAAAAAAACGTGTTGTCTAATGAAAAACTGTTTTTT.

This clone was detected a few times. J is TRBJ1-2 and V is TRBV18; unclear D gene. The germline gives CDR1 KGHSH, CDR2 LQKENI. Trimming cost V 2 bases and J 3 bases, with 7 bases left between them. The length of the CDR3 is 13 residues. CDR3 protein: CASSPGVDYGYTF. The CDR3 coding sequence is TGTGCCAGCTCACCAGGGGTCGACTATGGCTACACCTTC. Combining the CDR3 with reference TRBV18 and TRBJ1-2 gives the whole variable domain NAGVMQNPRHLVRRRGQEARLRCSPMKGHSHVYWYRQLPEEGLKFMVYLQKENIIDESGMPKERFSAEFPKEGPSILRIQQVVRGDSAAYFCASSPGVDYGYTFGSGTRLTVV.

This clone was detected only a few times. V is TRBV9 and J is TRBJ1-1; 7 nucleotides match TRBD1. This CDR3 is built from 13 residues. Germline CDR1 SGDLS, CDR2 YYNGEE. V lost 3 bases and J lost 3; bases outside the gene matches: 2. The CDR3: CASSGTGDTEAFF. CDR3 sequence (DNA): TGTGCCAGCAGCGGTACAGGGGACACTGAAGCTTTCTTT.

This chain joins TRBV6-5 and TRBJ2-1; no clear D gene. The germline V and J ends were trimmed by 4 bases and 10 bases, with 17 bases remaining between them. Per germline, CDR1 MNHEY and CDR2 SVGAGI. This CDR3 is 14 amino acids long. CDR3 bases: TGTGCCAGCAGTTCCCCGACCGGTACCGGGGAGCAGTTCTTC. Translation gives CASSSPTGTGEQFF.